The T cell receptor (beta chain) described here comes from a study of T cell repertoires in cytomegalovirus infection. Study context: Through public TCR beta signatures, both CMV infection and matching HLA type were indicated.

Points on this clonotype: The antigen is unknown.

Germline-derived CDR1 and CDR2 are MNHNS and SASEGT. The CDR3 consists of 13 residues. Deletions cut 5 bases from V and 0 bases from J, with 7 bases between. General study points: There were HLA-C-restricted CMV-specific TCR beta clonotypes dominating the ex vivo response.

TCRdb re-called the reads with MiXCR, one entry per CDR3 protein. The sample has more than 650,000 distinct CDR3 sequences, 35% seen once. The chain recombines TRBV6-1 with TRBJ2-5; the D is unclear. This receptor was obtained from a human donor in good health (CMV status not recorded). Some clones in this sample may be carry-over from other donors' samples. The source material was PBMCs. As DNA, the CDR3 is TGTGCCAGCAGTTACATAGACCAAGAGACCCAGTACTTC. Its translation is CASSYIDQETQYF.